This is a list of T cell receptor beta chains from one sample in a study of cytomegalovirus exposure and HLA in healthy donors. TCRdb's table, derived via immunoSEQ multiplex PCR, lists solely in-frame clones and lacks some. The profile shows a few hundred thousand clones, over 70% of them singletons. The sample consisted of PBMCs. The receptor set was obtained from a girl aged 2-10 years in good health and CMV-seronegative. Each CDR3 is given with its conserved first and last residue. The order of the fields is D gene, J gene, V gene, CDR3 protein. The D gene is left open where the match is weak.

TRBD2 | TRBJ2-3 | TRBV5-1 | CASSLASGRLETDTQYF
TRBD2 | TRBJ2-1 | TRBV18 | CASSPSAGFVNEQFF
. | . | TRBV30 | CAWSPRNEQYF
TRBD1 | TRBJ2-7 | TRBV5-1 | CASSLFGQGAQEQYF
. | TRBJ1-2 | TRBV6-1 | CASAQTGFANYGYTF
. | TRBJ2-3 | TRBV5-5 | CASSFLATRVSDTQYF
. | TRBJ2-7 | TRBV7-2 | CASSLVGGSSYEQYF
TRBD1 | TRBJ1-6 | TRBV5-1 | CASSSGTGDSSYNSPLHF
. | TRBJ1-3 | TRBV15 | CATSRDRGSGNTIYF
TRBD1 | TRBJ1-1 | TRBV4-1 | CASSQDGGQGEAEAFF
TRBD1 | TRBJ1-5 | TRBV30 | CAWGTGELGQHF
TRBD1 | TRBJ1-2 | TRBV2 | CASSVPGGGYGYTF
TRBD1 | TRBJ1-6 | TRBV7-9 | CASSPDRVWNSPLHF
. | TRBJ2-7 | TRBV6-5 | CASRRHYEQYF
TRBD2 | TRBJ2-7 | TRBV28 | CASSLGGLSDLVGQYF
. | TRBJ1-5 | TRBV27 | CASAPGSTRKNQPQHF
. | TRBJ2-1 | TRBV28 | CASIQSQHNEQFF
TRBD1 | TRBJ2-2 | TRBV7-9 | CASKGQTNTGELFF
. | TRBJ1-1 | TRBV12-5 | CASAGAVNTEAFF
. | TRBJ1-1 | TRBV6-5 | CASSAPGLMNTEAFF
. | TRBJ1-1 | TRBV11-2 | CASSLDRRTEAFF
TRBD2 | TRBJ2-5 | TRBV4-1 | CASSQEPSGGQETQYF
TRBD2 | TRBJ2-1 | TRBV13 | CASSLGASGGNNNEQFF
TRBD2 | TRBJ2-1 | TRBV6-5 | CASSYSRLAESEQFF
. | TRBJ2-3 | TRBV7-8 | CASSLRGRSTDTQYF
. | TRBJ2-7 | TRBV21-1 | CASSLPTRTGFHSKQYF
. | TRBJ1-5 | TRBV19 | CASNWEGVQPQHF
TRBD2 | TRBJ2-3 | TRBV9 | CASAGREATDTQYF
TRBD1 | TRBJ1-1 | TRBV2 | CASSEVRTGVTEAFF
. | TRBJ2-5 | TRBV7-9 | CASSRDLTGRQETQYF
TRBD1 | TRBJ1-2 | TRBV2 | CASTGQTANYGYTF
. | TRBJ2-3 | TRBV28 | CASSFRLADTQYF
TRBD2 | TRBJ2-5 | TRBV5-1 | CASSLVLAGPQETQYF
TRBD1 | TRBJ1-4 | TRBV6-5 | CASRDRGEKLFF
. | TRBJ1-4 | TRBV6-6 | CASRSPGWALEKLFF
. | TRBJ1-3 | TRBV9 | CASSVGYRVFSGNTIYF
. | TRBJ1-5 | TRBV10-2 | CASSSTPSRGMQPQHF
. | TRBJ2-7 | TRBV30 | CALDRAYEQYF
. | TRBJ1-1 | TRBV5-1 | CASSLVSTAGYTEAFF
TRBD1 | TRBJ2-7 | TRBV29-1 | CSVAGTGVGYEQYF